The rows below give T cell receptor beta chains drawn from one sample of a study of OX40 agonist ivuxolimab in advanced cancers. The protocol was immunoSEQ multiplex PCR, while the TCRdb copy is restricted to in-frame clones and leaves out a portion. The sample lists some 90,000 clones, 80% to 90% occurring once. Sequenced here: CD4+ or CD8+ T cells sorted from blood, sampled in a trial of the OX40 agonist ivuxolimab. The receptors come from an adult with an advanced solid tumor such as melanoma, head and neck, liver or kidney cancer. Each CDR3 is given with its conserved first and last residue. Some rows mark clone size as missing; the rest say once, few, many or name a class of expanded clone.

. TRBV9 CASSVVGTGDETQYF
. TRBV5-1 CASSLTGAGGTEAFF
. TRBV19 CASSIVTDNTEAFF
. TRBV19 CASTRQNTGELFF
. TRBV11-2 CASSLGRGLTSF
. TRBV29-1 CSVEWQPNSPLHF
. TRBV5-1 CASTLSQGGTGELFF
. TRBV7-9 CASSPFVQVSSTDTQYF
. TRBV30 CAWSVGGGAYNEQFF
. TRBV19 CASSISGIGNQPQHF
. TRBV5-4 CASSQGLGGGSYNEQFF
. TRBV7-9 CASSFGTGWGKNIQYF
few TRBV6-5 CASSYTLGGNTEAFF
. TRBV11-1 CASSRKAGVGETQYF
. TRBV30 CAWSKGPYEQYF
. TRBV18 CASSPLGEGKPQHF
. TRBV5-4 CASSLGGHNEKLFF
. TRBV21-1 CASSSPSRGGWGYTF
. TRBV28 CASYRAITAFF
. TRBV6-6 CASSYRSSGGDTQYF
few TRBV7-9 CASSSPGQGNTIYF
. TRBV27 CASSLRQPYQPQHF
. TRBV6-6 CASSYGTGTYQPQHF
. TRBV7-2 CASSFSGYAGDTQYF
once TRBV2 CASSESRQGGEAFF
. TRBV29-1 CSVGKGNIQYF
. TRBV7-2 CASSLMDRGLYEQYF
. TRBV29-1 CSAAGFGAGANVLTF
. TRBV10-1 CASSEQGALGAFF
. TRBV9 CASSAQGDTGELFF
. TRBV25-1 CASSDGGGDTEAFF
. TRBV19 CASSIRGAGPQHF
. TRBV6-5 CASSFEGRTEAFF
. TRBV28 CASSPDRPNYGYTF
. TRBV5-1 CASSLDGTSGTRGIF
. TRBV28 CASSRVGGDGQPQHF
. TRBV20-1 CSANWLETQYF
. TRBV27 CASSLFSRPTSTDTQYF
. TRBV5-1 CASSHEGRQQGDTEAFF
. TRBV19 CASSMRVGANQETQYF
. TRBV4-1 CASSLWDRGGETQYF
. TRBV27 CASSQTGSIYEQYF
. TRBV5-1 CASSSGLLGTEAFF
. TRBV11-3 CASSLEEVAIQYF
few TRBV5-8 CASSVLAGGETQYF
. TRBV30 CAWSTFGLAGGVRNTGELFF
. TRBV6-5 CASSYSRTVNTEAFF
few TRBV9 CASSATGDLTEAFF
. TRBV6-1 CASSEALQERPLHF
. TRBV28 CASSASGGGSPLHF
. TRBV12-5 CASGSRVGNTIYF
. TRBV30 CAWDRRTGNTIYF
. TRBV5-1 CASSLVEGRETQYF
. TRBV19 CASSDGGWATNEKLFF
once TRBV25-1 CASSAWVGQNTEAFF
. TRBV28 CASTPGQGAKNIQYF
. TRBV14 CASSQVGRKGRYTF
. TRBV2 CASRPTGLSTDTQYF
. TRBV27 CASSLLAGYNEQFF